This TCR beta chain derives from a study of cytomegalovirus exposure and HLA in healthy donors. Whole-study findings and limits: A few V segments could not be told apart, such as TRBV6-2 and TRBV6-3, and were left out.

A word on this clone: Its specificity is not known.

The CDR3 runs to 13 residues. Germline-derived CDR1 and CDR2 are MNHEY and SVGAGI. V was pared by 6 bases and J by 1 base, with 9 bases between. The PCR contained 60 Vbeta and 13 Jbeta primers. Profiled with immunoSEQ multiplex PCR; TCRdb holds only in-frame clones, not every one. This sample has 200,000 to 250,000 clones, with approximately 82% found just once. Sequenced: PBMCs. The chain links TRBV6-5 to TRBJ1-1; D is undetermined. The sequence came from a woman between 40 and 55 years old in good health and CMV-seronegative. This CDR3 reads CASRPPGNTEAFF. CDR3 coding DNA: TGTGCCAGCAGGCCCCCGGGGAACACTGAAGCTTTCTTT.